This T cell receptor (beta chain) is drawn from a study of blood T cell repertoires in COVID-19 (dated by TCRdb to 2018 to 2020). Turning to the overall study: Collaborator samples came from the United States, Italy and Spain and covered acute and convalescent phases of COVID-19. The material from the prospective study consisted of cDNA or gDNA derived from T cells, B-cell-depleted T cells, or PBMCs. Deeply sampled blood TCRbeta repertoires from subjects exposed to, actively infected with, or recovered from COVID-19 were included in the dataset. The repertoires were made available in a free public database intended to serve as a resource for research on the immune response to SARS-CoV-2. The samples were drawn from the first 160 participants of the ongoing ImmuneRACE study and from some 1,300 subjects provided by 6 global collaborators. Sample metadata almost always included a de-identified subject ID, COVID-19 status, age in years and sex. Where available, HLA class I and class II types were obtained from metadata supplied by the sample provider rather than from assay-based typing. What the authors observed across the whole study: Clinical and demographic metadata were provided uncurated, with the amount varying by source and participant.

TCRbeta CDR3 regions were amplified from genomic DNA by means of the immunoSEQ Assay, a bias-controlled multiplex PCR. Under the source paper's analysis protocol: Nucleated cell counts per sample were estimated from amplification of reference gene primers within the assay. To quantify the absolute abundance of each unique TCRbeta CDR3 rearrangement, sequence reads were collapsed and filtered. For each sample, productive Simpson clonality was calculated by taking the square root of Simpson's diversity index across productive rearrangements. TCRdb stores this immuneACCESS table with in-frame sequences only. Part of the clones is absent; in the studies checked, under half of the shortfall reflects unresolved V genes, and no reason is known for the rest. For V, J and clone size, that table is used; D and trimming come from the DNA. In all, the sample holds 99,000 or so clones, and around 90% of those were seen once. 5% to 6.5% of the sample rests with the top ten.

With regard to this clone: Its antigen is unknown. Base-call qualities are not available, and no considerably larger clone is one nucleotide away.

Reading the germline V gene (reference sequence) gives CDR1 MNHEY and CDR2 SMNVEV. V and J are trimmed by 1 base and 7 bases, and the gene matches miss 7 bases of the junction. CDR3 length: 16 amino acids, cysteine to phenylalanine. CDR3 DNA is the only sequence kept; it has 48 bases, read in frame from the first base. Each collaborating institution followed its own protocols to collect whole blood in K2EDTA tubes. For TCRbeta analysis, collaborators shipped samples in one of three forms: frozen whole blood, isolated PBMCs, or DNA extracted from either of those sample types. The TCR originated in a human donor in a cohort sampled during active COVID-19. The rearranged chain carries TRBV27 and TRBJ2-2; 9 central bases correspond to TRBD2. The sequencing sample was made of peripheral blood. In nucleotide form, the sequence is TGTGCCAGCAGTTTATGGCTAGCGGGGTCGGTCGGGGAGCTGTTTTTT. This gives the protein CASSLWLAGSVGELFF.